This T cell receptor (beta chain) was recorded in a study of cytomegalovirus exposure and HLA in healthy donors. Study-wide points: An analysis done earlier found most TCR beta V segments productive about 87% or about 30% of the time. It was 150 to 200 TCR beta chains that were listed as cytomegalovirus-associated. In vitro confirmation showed three CMV-associated chains to be CMV antigen specific.

This clone was observed a handful of times. Its target is unknown. The PCR was carried out with 60 Vbeta primers and 13 Jbeta primers. Source study methods: Unique TCR beta chains numbered roughly 83 million in a later analysis, with 10 million to 14 million shared. This table comes from immunoSEQ multiplex PCR, and its TCRdb copy is limited to in-frame clones, with some not included. That table furnishes V, J and clone size, whereas the DNA furnished D and trimming. The table records 140,000 to 150,000 clones, roughly 68% of them present only once. Trimming took 3 bases from V and 1 from J, leaving 7 bases between them. CDR3 length equals 14 residues. CDR1 SGHRS and CDR2 YFSETQ come from the germline V gene.

Sequencing used PBMCs. The rearrangement joins TRBV5-1 to TRBJ2-2; no reliable D call. The TCR comes from a man between 60 and 75 years old in good health and CMV-seronegative. The CDR3 spells CASSSSVNTGELFF. CDR3 in DNA: TGCGCCAGCAGCTCCTCAGTGAACACCGGGGAGCTGTTTTTT.